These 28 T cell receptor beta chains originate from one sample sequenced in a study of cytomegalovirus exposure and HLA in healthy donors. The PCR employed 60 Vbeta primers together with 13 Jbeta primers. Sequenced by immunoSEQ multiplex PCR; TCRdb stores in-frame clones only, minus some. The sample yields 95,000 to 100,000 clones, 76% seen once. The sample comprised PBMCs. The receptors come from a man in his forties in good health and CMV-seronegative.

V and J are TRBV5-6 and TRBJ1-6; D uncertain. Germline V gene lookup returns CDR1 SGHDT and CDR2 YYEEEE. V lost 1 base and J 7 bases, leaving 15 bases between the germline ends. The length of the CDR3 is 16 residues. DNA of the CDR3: TGTGCCAGCAGCTTGCAGAGTCAGACTAACAATTCACCCCTCCACTTT. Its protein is CASSLQSQTNNSPLHF.

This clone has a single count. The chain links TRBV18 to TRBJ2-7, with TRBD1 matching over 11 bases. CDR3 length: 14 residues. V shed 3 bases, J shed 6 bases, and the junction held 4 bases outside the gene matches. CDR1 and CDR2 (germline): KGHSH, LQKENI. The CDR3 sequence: CASSPDGTGGEQYV. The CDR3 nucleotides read TGTGCCAGCTCACCGGACGGGACAGGGGGCGAGCAGTACGTC.

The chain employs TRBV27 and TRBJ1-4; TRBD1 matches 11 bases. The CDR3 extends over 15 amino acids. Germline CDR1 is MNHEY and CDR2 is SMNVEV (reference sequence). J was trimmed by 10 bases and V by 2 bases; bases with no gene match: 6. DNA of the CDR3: TGTGCCAGCAGTTTACAAGGACAGGGGGCTGGAAAACTGTTTTTT. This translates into CASSLQGQGAGKLFF. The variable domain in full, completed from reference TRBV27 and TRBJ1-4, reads EAQVTQNPRYLITVTGKKLTVTCSQNMNHEYMSWYRQDPGLGLRQIYYSMNVEVTDKGDVPEGYKVSRKEKRNFPLILESPSPNQTSLYFCASSLQGQGAGKLFFGSGTQLSVL.

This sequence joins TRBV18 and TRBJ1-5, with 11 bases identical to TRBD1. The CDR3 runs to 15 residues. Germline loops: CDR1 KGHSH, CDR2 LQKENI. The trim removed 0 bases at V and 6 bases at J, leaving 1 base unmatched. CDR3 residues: CASSPPGTGGQPQHF. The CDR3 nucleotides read TGTGCCAGCTCACCACCGGGGACAGGGGGTCAGCCCCAGCATTTT.

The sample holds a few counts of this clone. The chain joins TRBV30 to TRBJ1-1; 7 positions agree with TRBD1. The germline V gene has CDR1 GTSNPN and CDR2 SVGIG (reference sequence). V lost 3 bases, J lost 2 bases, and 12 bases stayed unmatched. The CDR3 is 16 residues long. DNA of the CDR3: TGTGCCTGGAGGCCAACAGGGGCGAGGGGAAACACTGAAGCTTTCTTT. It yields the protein CAWRPTGARGNTEAFF.

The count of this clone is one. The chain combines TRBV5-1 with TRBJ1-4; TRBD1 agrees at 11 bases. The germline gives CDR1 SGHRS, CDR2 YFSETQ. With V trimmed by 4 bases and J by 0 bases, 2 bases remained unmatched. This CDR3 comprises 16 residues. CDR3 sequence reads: CASSPGQGATNEKLFF. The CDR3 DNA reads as TGCGCCAGCAGCCCGGGACAGGGGGCAACTAATGAAAAACTGTTTTTT.

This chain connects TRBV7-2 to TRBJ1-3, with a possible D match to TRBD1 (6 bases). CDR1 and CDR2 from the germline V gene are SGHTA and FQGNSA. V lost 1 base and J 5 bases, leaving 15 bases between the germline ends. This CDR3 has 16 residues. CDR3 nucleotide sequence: TGTGCCAGCAGCTTAGGTACGGGGGGCGCGAGAAACACCATATATTTT. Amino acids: CASSLGTGGARNTIYF.

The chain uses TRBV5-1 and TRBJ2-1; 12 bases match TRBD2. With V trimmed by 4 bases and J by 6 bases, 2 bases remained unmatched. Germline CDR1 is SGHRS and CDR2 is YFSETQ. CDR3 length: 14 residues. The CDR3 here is CASSLAGGPNEQFF. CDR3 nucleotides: TGCGCCAGCAGCCTAGCGGGGGGGCCCAATGAGCAGTTCTTC.

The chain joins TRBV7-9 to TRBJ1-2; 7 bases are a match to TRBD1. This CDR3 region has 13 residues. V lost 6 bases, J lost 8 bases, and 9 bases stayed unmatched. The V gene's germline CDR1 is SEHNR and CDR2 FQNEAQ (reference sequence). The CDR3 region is CASSPHRGIGYTF. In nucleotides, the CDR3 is TGTGCCAGCAGTCCCCACAGGGGCATCGGCTACACCTTC.

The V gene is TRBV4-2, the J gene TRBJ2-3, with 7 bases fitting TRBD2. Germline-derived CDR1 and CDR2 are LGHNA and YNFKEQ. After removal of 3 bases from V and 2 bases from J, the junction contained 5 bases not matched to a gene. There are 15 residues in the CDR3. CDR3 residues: CASSQGSGPTDTQYF. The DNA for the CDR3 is TGTGCCAGCAGCCAGGGTAGCGGGCCCACAGATACGCAGTATTTT.

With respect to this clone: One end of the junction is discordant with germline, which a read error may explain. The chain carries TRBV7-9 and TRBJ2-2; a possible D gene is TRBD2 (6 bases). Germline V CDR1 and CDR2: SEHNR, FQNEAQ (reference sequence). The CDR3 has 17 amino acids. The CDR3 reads CSSSLMRRGRNTGELFF. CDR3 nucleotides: TGTTCCAGCAGCTTAATGAGGCGGGGCCGGAATACCGGGGAGCTGTTTTTT.

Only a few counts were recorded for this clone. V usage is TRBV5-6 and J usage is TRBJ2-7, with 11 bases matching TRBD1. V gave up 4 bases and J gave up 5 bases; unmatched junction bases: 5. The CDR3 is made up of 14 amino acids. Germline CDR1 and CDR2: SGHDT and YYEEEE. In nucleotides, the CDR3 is TGTGCCAGCAGCCCGGGACAGGGGGGCCACGAGCAGTACTTC. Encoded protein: CASSPGQGGHEQYF. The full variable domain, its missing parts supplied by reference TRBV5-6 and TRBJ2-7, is DAGVTQSPTHLIKTRGQQVTLRCSPKSGHDTVSWYQQALGQGPQFIFQYYEEEERQRGNFPDRFSGHQFPNYSSELNVNALLLGDSALYLCASSPGQGGHEQYFGPGTRLTVT.

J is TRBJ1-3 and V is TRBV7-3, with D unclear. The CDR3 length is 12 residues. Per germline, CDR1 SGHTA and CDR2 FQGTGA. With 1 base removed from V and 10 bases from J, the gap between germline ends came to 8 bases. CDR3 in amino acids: CASSLNGETIYF. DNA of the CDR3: TGTGCCAGCAGCTTAAACGGGGAGACCATATATTTT.

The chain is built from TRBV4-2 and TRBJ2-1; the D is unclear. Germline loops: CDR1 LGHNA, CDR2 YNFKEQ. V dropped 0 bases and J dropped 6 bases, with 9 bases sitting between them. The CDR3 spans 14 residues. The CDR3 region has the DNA TGTGCCAGCAGCCAAGATAGTTCGGTCAATGAGCAGTTCTTC. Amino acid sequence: CASSQDSSVNEQFF.

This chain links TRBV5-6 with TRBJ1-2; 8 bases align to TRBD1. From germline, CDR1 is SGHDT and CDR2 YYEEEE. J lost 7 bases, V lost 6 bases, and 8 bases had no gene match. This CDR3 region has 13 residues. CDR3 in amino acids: CASTSQGASGYTF. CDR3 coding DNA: TGTGCCAGCACCTCTCAGGGGGCGTCTGGCTACACCTTC. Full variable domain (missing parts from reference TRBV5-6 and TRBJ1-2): DAGVTQSPTHLIKTRGQQVTLRCSPKSGHDTVSWYQQALGQGPQFIFQYYEEEERQRGNFPDRFSGHQFPNYSSELNVNALLLGDSALYLCASTSQGASGYTFGSGTRLTVV.

The CDR3: CASSPSGGALEQYF. Here the CDR3 DNA reads TGTGCCAGCTCACCTAGCGGGGGGGCCCTCGAGCAGTACTTC. The chain recombines TRBV18 with TRBJ2-7; 11 bases line up with TRBD2. The CDR3 loop spans 14 amino acids. J was trimmed by 6 bases and V by 3 bases; bases with no gene match: 4. Germline values: CDR1 KGHSH, CDR2 LQKENI.

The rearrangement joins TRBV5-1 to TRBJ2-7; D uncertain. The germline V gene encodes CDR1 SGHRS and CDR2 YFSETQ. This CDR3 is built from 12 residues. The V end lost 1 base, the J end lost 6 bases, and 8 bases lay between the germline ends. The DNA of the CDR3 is TGCGCCAGCAGCTTGCCTGGCTCCGAGCAGTACTTC. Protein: CASSLPGSEQYF.

CDR3 bases: TGTGCCAGCAGCTTAGCGGCAGGGAATAATTCACCCCTCCACTTT. It yields the protein CASSLAAGNNSPLHF. The chain combines TRBV7-8 with TRBJ1-6; D is possibly TRBD1 (5 bases). The CDR3 contains 15 residues. Trimming removed 0 bases at V and 5 bases at J, with 8 bases between. Germline lookup yields CDR1 SGHVS and CDR2 FQNEAQ.

In DNA form, the CDR3 reads TGTGCCAGCAGCTTACTGGGACAGGTTAATTCACCCCTCCACTTT. Protein: CASSLLGQVNSPLHF. The rearrangement joins TRBV7-9 to TRBJ1-6; the match to TRBD1 covers 8 bases. The trim removed 2 bases at V and 6 bases at J, leaving 3 bases unmatched. The CDR3 extends over 15 amino acids. Germline assignment: CDR1 SEHNR and CDR2 FQNEAQ (reference sequence).

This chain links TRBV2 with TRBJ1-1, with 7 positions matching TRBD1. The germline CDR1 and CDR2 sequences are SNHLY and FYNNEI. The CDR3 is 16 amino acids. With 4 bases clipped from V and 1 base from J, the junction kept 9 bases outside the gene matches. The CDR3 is CASSGRLGQPNTEAFF. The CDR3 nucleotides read TGTGCCAGCAGTGGACGACTGGGACAGCCGAACACTGAAGCTTTCTTT.

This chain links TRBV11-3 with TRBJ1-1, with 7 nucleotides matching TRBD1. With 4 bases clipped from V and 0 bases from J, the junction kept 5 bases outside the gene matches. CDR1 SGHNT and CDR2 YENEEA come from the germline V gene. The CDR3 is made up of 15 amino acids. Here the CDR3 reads CASSSGTALNTEAFF. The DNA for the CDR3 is TGTGCCAGCAGCTCCGGGACAGCTTTGAACACTGAAGCTTTCTTT.

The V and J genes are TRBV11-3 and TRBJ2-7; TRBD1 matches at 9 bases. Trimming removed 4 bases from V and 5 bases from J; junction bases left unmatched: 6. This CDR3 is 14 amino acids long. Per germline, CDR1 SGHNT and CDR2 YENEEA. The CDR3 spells CASSSRTGVNEQYF. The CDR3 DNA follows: TGTGCCAGCAGCTCTAGGACAGGGGTCAACGAGCAGTACTTC.

The CDR3 sequence is CASSDMAGGGYNEQFF. In DNA form, the CDR3 reads TGTGCCAGCAGTGACATGGCGGGGGGGGGCTACAATGAGCAGTTCTTC. The J gene is TRBJ2-1, the V gene TRBV6-4; TRBD2 aligns across 9 bases. The CDR3 contains 16 residues. V lost 2 bases, J lost 3 bases, and 5 bases stayed unmatched. Germline CDR1 reads MRHNA; CDR2 reads SNTAGT.

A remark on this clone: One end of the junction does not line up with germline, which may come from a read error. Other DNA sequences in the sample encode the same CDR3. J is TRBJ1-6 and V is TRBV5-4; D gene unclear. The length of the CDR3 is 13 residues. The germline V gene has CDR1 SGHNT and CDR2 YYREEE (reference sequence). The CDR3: CASSLTNHSPLHF. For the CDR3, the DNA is TGTGCCAGCAGCTTGACAAATCATTCCCCCCTCCACTTT.

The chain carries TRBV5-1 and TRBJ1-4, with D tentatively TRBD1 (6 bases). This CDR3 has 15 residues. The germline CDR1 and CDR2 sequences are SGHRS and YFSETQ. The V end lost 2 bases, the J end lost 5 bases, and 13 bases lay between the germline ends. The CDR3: CASSLEGGSNEKLFF. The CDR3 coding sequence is TGCGCCAGCAGCTTAGAAGGGGGATCGAATGAAAAACTGTTTTTT.

CDR3 DNA: TGTGCCAGCAGCCTCCGCGCCGGGGAGCTGTTTTTT. Protein sequence: CASSLRAGELFF. V and J are TRBV6-5 and TRBJ2-2; D call uncertain. V was clipped by 6 bases and J by 6 bases, with 8 bases between them. CDR1 is MNHEY and CDR2 is SVGAGI in the germline V gene. CDR3 length: 12 amino acids.

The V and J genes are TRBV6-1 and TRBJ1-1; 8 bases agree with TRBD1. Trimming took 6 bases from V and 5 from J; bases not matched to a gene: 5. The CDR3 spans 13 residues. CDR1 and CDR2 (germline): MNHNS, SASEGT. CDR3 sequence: CASRRTGQTEAFF. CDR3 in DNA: TGTGCCAGCAGGAGGACAGGGCAGACTGAAGCTTTCTTT.

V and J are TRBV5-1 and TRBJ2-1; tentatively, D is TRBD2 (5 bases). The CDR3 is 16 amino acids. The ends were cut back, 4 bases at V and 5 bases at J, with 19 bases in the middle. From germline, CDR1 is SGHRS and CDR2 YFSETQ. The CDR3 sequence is CASSTGTRPSDNEQFF. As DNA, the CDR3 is TGCGCCAGCAGCACCGGAACTAGACCCTCTGACAATGAGCAGTTCTTC.